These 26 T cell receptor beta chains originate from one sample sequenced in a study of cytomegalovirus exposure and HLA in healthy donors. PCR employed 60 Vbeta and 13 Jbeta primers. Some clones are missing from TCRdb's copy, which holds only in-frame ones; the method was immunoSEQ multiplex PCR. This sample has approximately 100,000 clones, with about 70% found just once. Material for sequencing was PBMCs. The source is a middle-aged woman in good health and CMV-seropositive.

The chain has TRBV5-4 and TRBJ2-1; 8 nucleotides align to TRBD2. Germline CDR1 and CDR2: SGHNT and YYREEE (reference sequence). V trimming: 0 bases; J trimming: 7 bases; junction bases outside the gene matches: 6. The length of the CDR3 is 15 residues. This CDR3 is CASSLVGGAGNEQFF. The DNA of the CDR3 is TGTGCCAGCAGCTTGGTCGGGGGGGCTGGGAATGAGCAGTTCTTC.

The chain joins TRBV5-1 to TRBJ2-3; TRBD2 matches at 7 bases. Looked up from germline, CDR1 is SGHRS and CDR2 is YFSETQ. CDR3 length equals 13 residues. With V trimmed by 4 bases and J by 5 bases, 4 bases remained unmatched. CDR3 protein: CASSGGGRDTQYF. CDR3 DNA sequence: TGCGCCAGCAGCGGGGGGGGGAGAGATACGCAGTATTTT.

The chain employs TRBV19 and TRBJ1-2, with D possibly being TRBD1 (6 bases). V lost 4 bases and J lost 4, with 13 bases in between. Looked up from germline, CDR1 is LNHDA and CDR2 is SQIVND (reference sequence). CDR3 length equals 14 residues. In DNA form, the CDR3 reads TGTGCCAGTAGTAACCTTCAGGGGCTCTATGGCTACACCTTC. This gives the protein CASSNLQGLYGYTF.

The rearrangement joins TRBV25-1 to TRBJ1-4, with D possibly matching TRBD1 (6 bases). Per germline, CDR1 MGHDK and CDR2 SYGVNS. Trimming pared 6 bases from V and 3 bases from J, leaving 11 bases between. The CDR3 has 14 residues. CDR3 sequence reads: CASRGGLSNEKLFF. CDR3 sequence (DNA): TGTGCCAGCAGGGGGGGGCTGTCTAATGAAAAACTGTTTTTT.

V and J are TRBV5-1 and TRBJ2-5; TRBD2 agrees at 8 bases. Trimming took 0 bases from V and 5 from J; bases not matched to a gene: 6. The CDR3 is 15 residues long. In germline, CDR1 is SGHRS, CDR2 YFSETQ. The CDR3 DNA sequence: TGCGCCAGCAGCTTGGAGTCCGGGGGGGCGGAGACCCAGTACTTC. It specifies CASSLESGGAETQYF.

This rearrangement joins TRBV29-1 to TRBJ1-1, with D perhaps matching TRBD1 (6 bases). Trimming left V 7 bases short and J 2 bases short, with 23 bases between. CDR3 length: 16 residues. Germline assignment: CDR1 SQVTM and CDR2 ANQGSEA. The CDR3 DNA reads TGCAGCGCAGTTAGTTGGCAGGGGAAACCCAACACTGAAGCTTTCTTT. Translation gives CSAVSWQGKPNTEAFF.

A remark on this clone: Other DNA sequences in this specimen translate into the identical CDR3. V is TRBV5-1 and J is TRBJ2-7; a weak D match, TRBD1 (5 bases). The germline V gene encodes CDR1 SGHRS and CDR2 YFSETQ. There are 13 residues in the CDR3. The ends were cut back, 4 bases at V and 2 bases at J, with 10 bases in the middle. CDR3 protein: CASSPGQPYEQYF. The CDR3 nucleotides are TGCGCCAGCAGCCCCGGACAACCCTACGAGCAGTACTTC. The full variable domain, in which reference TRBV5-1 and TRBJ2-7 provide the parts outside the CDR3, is KAGVTQTPRYLIKTRGQQVTLSCSPISGHRSVSWYQQTPGQGLQFLFEYFSETQRNKGNFPGRFSGRQFSNSRSEMNVSTLELGDSALYLCASSPGQPYEQYFGPGTRLTVT.

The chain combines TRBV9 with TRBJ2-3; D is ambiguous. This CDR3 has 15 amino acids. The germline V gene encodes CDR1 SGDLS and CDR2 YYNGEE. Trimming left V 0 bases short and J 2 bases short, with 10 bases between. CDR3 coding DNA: TGTGCCAGCAGCGTAGACTACTTATCCACAGATACGCAGTATTTT. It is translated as CASSVDYLSTDTQYF.

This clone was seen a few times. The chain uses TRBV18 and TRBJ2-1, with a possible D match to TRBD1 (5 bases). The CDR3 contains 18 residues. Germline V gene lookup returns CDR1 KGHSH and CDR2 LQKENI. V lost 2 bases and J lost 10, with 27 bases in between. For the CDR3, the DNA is TGTGCCAGCTCACCATTGGGTACGGGCAGGGCCCGTCTCGACGAGCAGTTCTTC. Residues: CASSPLGTGRARLDEQFF.

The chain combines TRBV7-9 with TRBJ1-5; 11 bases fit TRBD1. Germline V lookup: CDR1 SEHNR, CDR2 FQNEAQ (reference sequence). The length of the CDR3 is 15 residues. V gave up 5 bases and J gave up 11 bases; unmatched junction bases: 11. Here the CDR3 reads CASSAGTGGPSAQHF. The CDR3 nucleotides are TGTGCCAGCAGCGCGGGGACAGGGGGGCCATCAGCCCAGCATTTT.

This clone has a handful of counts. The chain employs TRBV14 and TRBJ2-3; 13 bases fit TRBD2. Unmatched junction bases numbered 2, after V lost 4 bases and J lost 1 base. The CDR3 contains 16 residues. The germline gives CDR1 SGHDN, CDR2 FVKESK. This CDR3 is CASSLTSGGRTDTQYF. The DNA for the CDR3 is TGTGCCAGCAGCCTGACTAGCGGGGGGCGCACAGATACGCAGTATTTT.

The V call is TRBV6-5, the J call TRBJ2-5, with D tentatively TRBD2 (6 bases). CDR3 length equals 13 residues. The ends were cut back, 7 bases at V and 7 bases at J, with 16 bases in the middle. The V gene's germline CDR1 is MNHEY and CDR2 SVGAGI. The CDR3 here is CASNPPGTGTQYF. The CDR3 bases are TGTGCCAGCAACCCCCCAGGGACTGGGACCCAGTACTTC.

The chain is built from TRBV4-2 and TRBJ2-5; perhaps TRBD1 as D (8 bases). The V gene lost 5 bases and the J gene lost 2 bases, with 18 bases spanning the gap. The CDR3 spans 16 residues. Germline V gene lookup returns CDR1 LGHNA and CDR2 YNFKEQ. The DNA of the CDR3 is TGTGCCAGCAGCGCCCGGACAGGGAGGGGGCAAGAGACCCAGTACTTC. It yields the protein CASSARTGRGQETQYF.

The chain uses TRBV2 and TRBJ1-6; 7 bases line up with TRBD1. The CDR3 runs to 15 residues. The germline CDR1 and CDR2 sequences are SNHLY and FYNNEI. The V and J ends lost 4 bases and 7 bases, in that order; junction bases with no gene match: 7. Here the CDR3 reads CASSAIRDRNSPLHF. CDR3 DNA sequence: TGTGCCAGCAGTGCGATCCGGGACAGAAATTCACCCCTCCACTTT.

The CDR3 DNA sequence: TGTGCCAGCAGTGCCGGCCTAGCGGGTCGGGATACGCAGTATTTT. Amino acids: CASSAGLAGRDTQYF. This chain joins TRBV2 and TRBJ2-3; 8 nucleotides line up with TRBD2. CDR1 is SNHLY, CDR2 FYNNEI, per germline. CDR3 size: 15 residues. The ends lost 4 bases at V and 6 bases at J; junction bases unmatched: 9.

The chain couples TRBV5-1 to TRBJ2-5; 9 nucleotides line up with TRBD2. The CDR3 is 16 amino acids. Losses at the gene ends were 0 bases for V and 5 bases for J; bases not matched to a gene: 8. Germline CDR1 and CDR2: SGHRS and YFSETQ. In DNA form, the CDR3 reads TGCGCCAGCAGCTTGGAGTCTGCGGGGGGGCTGGAGACCCAGTACTTC. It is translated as CASSLESAGGLETQYF.

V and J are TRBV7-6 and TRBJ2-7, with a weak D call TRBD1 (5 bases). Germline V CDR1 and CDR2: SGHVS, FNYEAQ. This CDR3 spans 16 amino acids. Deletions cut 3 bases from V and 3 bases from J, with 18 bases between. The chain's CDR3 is CASSLGKGQGNYEQYF. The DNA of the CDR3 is TGTGCCAGCAGCTTGGGGAAAGGGCAGGGTAACTACGAGCAGTACTTC. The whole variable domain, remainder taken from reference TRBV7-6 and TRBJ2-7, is GAGVSQSPRYKVTKRGQDVALRCDPISGHVSLYWYRQALGQGPEFLTYFNYEAQQDKSGLPNDRFSAERPEGSISTLTIQRTEQRDSAMYRCASSLGKGQGNYEQYFGPGTRLTVT.

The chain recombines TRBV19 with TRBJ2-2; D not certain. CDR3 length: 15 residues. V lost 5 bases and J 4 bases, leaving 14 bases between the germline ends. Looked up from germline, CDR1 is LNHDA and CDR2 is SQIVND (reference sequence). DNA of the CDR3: TGTGCCAGTAGTCCTCACCCCGCGGCCACCGGGGAGCTGTTTTTT. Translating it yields CASSPHPAATGELFF.

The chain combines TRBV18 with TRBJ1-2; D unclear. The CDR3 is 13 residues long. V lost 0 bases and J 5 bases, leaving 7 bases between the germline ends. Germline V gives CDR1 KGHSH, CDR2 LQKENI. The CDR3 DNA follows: TGTGCCAGCTCACCACCGGGGAGGTATGGCTACACCTTC. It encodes CASSPPGRYGYTF.

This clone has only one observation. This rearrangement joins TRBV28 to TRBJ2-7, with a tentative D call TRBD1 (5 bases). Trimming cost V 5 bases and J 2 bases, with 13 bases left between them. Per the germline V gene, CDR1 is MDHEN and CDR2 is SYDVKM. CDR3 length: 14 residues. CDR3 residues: CASSLDSLAYEQYF. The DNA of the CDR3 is TGTGCCAGCAGTCTAGACAGTCTGGCCTACGAGCAGTACTTC. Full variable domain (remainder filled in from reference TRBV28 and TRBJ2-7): DVKVTQSSRYLVKRTGEKVFLECVQDMDHENMFWYRQDPGLGLRLIYFSYDVKMKEKGDIPEGYSVSREKKERFSLILESASTNQTSMYLCASSLDSLAYEQYFGPGTRLTVT.

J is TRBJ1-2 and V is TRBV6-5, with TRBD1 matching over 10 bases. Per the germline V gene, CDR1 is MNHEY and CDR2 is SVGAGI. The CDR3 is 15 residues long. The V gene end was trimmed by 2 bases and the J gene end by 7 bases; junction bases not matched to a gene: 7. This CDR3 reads CASSYVGTGESGYTF. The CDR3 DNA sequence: TGTGCCAGCAGTTACGTAGGGACAGGGGAATCTGGCTACACCTTC.

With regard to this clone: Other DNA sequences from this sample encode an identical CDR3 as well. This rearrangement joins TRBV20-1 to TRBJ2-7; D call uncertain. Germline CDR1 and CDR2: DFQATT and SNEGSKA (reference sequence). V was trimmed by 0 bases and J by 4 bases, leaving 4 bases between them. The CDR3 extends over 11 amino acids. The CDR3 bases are TGCAGTGCTAGAGATAGTTACGAGCAGTACTTC. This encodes CSARDSYEQYF.

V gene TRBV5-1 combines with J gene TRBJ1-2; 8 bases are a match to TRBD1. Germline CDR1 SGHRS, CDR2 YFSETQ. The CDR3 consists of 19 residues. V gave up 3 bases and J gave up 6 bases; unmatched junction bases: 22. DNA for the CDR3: TGCGCCAGCAGCTGGGACCTAGGGAATACGGGACAGGCACGAAATGGCTACACCTTC. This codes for CASSWDLGNTGQARNGYTF.

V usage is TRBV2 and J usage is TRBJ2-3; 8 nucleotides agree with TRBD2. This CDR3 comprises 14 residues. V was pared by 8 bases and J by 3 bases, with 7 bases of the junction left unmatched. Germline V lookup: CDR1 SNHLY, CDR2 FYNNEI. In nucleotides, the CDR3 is TGTGCCAGCCTCGGGACTAGGAGGACAGATACGCAGTATTTT. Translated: CASLGTRRTDTQYF.

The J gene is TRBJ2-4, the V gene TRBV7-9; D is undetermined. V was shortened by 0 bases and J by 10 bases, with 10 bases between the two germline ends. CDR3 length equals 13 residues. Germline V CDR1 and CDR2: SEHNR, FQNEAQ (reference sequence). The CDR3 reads CASSLASPRIQYF. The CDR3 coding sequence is TGTGCCAGCAGCTTAGCGTCCCCCCGGATTCAGTACTTC. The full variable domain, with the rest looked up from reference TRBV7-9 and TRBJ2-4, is DTGVSQNPRHKITKRGQNVTFRCDPISEHNRLYWYRQTLGQGPEFLTYFQNEAQLEKSRLLSDRFSAERPKGSFSTLEIQRTEQGDSAMYLCASSLASPRIQYFGAGTRLSVL.

CDR3 nucleotide sequence: TGTGCCAGCAGCTTAGGATGGGGGCTGAACACTGAAGCTTTCTTT. This gives the protein CASSLGWGLNTEAFF. V is TRBV7-8 and J is TRBJ1-1, with D possibly being TRBD1 (6 bases). The CDR3 totals 15 residues. Trimming took off 1 base at V and 0 bases at J, with 9 bases between the two ends. Germline CDR1 SGHVS, CDR2 FQNEAQ.